Listed below are T cell receptor beta chains from one sample, sequenced in a study of cytomegalovirus exposure and HLA in healthy donors. Measured with immunoSEQ multiplex PCR; TCRdb has only the in-frame clones, and not every one. Seen here are 100,000 to 150,000 clones, less than 90% observed once, and the top ten hold 15% to 25%. Sequencing was carried out using PBMCs. These receptors originate from a man between 18 and 29 years old in good health and CMV-seropositive. CDR3s include the opening cysteine and the closing phenylalanine or tryptophan. The D gene is left open where the match is weak. Size is omitted from some rows. Given values are once, few, many or a class for expanded clones.

>TRBV9|18|NA|TRBD1|TRBJ2-6
TGTGCCAGCAGCGATTGGACAGGGACCCCCTCTGGGGCCAACGTCCTGACTTTC
CASSDWTGTPSGANVLTF
>TRBV2|17|NA|TRBD2|TRBJ2-3
TGTGCCAGCAGACAACGGACTAGCGGGATTGGCACAGATACGCAGTATTTT
CASRQRTSGIGTDTQYF
>TRBV30|12|NA|NA|TRBJ1-6
TGTGCCTTACAGGAAAATAATTCACCCCTCCACTTT
CALQENNSPLHF
>TRBV5-6|15|NA|TRBD2|TRBJ2-7
TGTGCCAGCAGCTTGGAAGCGGGGGTCTCATACGAGCAGTACTTC
CASSLEAGVSYEQYF
>TRBV4-2|15|NA|NA|TRBJ2-1
TGTGCCAGCAGCCCGCAGGATATCTCCTACAATGAGCAGTTCTTC
CASSPQDISYNEQFF
>TRBV11-2|12|NA|NA|TRBJ1-2
TGTGCCAGCATGGAGACTAACTATGGCTACACCTTC
CASMETNYGYTF
>TRBV19|15|NA|NA|TRBJ1-5
TGTGCCAGTAGGCGCTGGGACGGACAGAATCAGCCCCAGCATTTT
CASRRWDGQNQPQHF
>TRBV9|16|NA|TRBD2|TRBJ2-1
TGTGCCAGCAGCGAGGGCCTAGCGGGGAACTACAATGAGCAGTTCTTC
CASSEGLAGNYNEQFF
>TRBV11-2|15|NA|NA|TRBJ1-1
TGTGCCAGCAGCTTAGAGGGCAGAATGAACACTGAAGCTTTCTTT
CASSLEGRMNTEAFF
>TRBV5-6|13|NA|TRBD1|TRBJ1-1
TGTGCCAGCAGCTTGACAGGGGTGGGTGAAGCTTTCTTT
CASSLTGVGEAFF
>TRBV4-1|15|NA|TRBD1|TRBJ1-3
TGCGCCAGCAGCCAAGCCCGGGACAGAAGGTACACCATATATTTT
CASSQARDRRYTIYF
>TRBV27|16|NA|NA|TRBJ1-2
TGTGCCAGCAGTTTATCAGGGGGAAGGGATTGGTATGGCTACACCTTC
CASSLSGGRDWYGYTF
>TRBV6-6|15|NA|NA|TRBJ2-3
TGTGCCAGCAGTTCCGGGACTTATACTACAGATACGCAGTATTTT
CASSSGTYTTDTQYF
>TRBV2|13|NA|NA|TRBJ2-2
TGTGCCAGCAGTGTTAGAAACACCGGGGAGCTGTTTTTT
CASSVRNTGELFF
>TRBV7-8|15|NA|TRBD1|TRBJ2-1
TGTGCCAGCGGCCACCGGGACAGCTCCTACAATGAGCAGTTCTTC
CASGHRDSSYNEQFF
>TRBV30|13|NA|NA|TRBJ1-5
TGTGCCTGGGGACGGGGAGTAAATCAGCCCCAGCATTTT
CAWGRGVNQPQHF
>TRBV4-1|17|NA|NA|TRBJ2-7
TGCGCCAGCAGCCAAGGCCCTGTTGAGGTTTCGTCAAACGAGCAGTACTTC
CASSQGPVEVSSNEQYF
>TRBV27|13|once|NA|TRBJ1-1
TGTGCCAGCAGTTTATCCTGGAACACTGAAGCTTTCTTT
CASSLSWNTEAFF
>TRBV7-9|15|NA|NA|TRBJ1-6
TGTGCCAGCAGCTTAGTGACAGGTTTGATTTCACCCCTCCACTTT
CASSLVTGLISPLHF
>TRBV7-2|13|NA|TRBD1|TRBJ1-1
TGTGCCAGCAGCCTGGGACAGGGGACTGAAGCTTTCTTT
CASSLGQGTEAFF
>TRBV10-2|13|NA|TRBD2|TRBJ2-5
TGCGCCAGCGGGGGGGTAGGAAAAGAGACCCAGTACTTC
CASGGVGKETQYF
>TRBV7-8|13|NA|NA|TRBJ2-5
TGTGCCAGCAGCTTACCAGGGGAAGAGACCCAGTACTTC
CASSLPGEETQYF
>TRBV9|13|NA|NA|TRBJ1-1
TGTGCCAGCAGCGTAGCTTCGGGCACTGAAGCTTTCTTT
CASSVASGTEAFF
>TRBV9|15|NA|NA|TRBJ1-2
TGTGCCAGCAGCGCCGGGGGATCTATGTTCACTAGCTACACCTTC
CASSAGGSMFTSYTF
>TRBV27|13|NA|TRBD1|TRBJ2-7
TGTGCCAGCAGCTTGACAGGGGAGGTCGAGCAGTACTTC
CASSLTGEVEQYF
>TRBV2|13|NA|NA|TRBJ2-3
TGTGCCACCATGGGAAAGGGGACAGATACGCAGTATTTT
CATMGKGTDTQYF
>TRBV14|14|NA|NA|TRBJ2-2
TGTGCCAGCAGCCAAGACAGGGGCGCCGGGGAGCTGTTTTTT
CASSQDRGAGELFF
>TRBV28|16|NA|TRBD1|TRBJ1-2
TGTGCCAGCAGAGGGCCCACCTACGGACAGGGGGATGGCTACACCTTC
CASRGPTYGQGDGYTF
>TRBV25-1|15|NA|NA|TRBJ2-5
TGTGCCAGCAGTGCCCCCCTCCCCGGGGGAGAGACCCAGTACTTC
CASSAPLPGGETQYF
>TRBV4-1|15|NA|TRBD1|TRBJ1-2
TGCGCCAGCAGCCAAGGAGGGGGCGCCGGCTATGGCTACACCTTC
CASSQGGGAGYGYTF
>TRBV25-1|14|NA|NA|TRBJ1-1
TGTGCCAGCAGGGGTATACAGGATTATAGTGAAGCTTTCTTT
CASRGIQDYSEAFF
>TRBV11-2|14|NA|NA|TRBJ2-2
TGTGCCAGCAGCCTCGGGTTTGGAACCGGGGAGCTGTTTTTT
CASSLGFGTGELFF
>TRBV2|15|few|NA|TRBJ1-1
TGTGCCAGCAATCCTGAAGTTACAAAATACACTGAAGCTTTCTTT
CASNPEVTKYTEAFF
>TRBV30|12|NA|NA|TRBJ1-1
TGTGCCTGTCAGGTGGGAGTAGCTGAAGCTTTCTTT
CACQVGVAEAFF
>TRBV7-9|12|NA|NA|TRBJ2-2
TGTGCCAGCAGCTTCGGGACAGGGGAGCTGTTTTTT
CASSFGTGELFF
>TRBV5-4|15|NA|TRBD1|TRBJ2-5
TGTGCCAGCAGCCATCTGGGACAGGGGGATTATTGGCAGTACTTC
CASSHLGQGDYWQYF
>TRBV10-3|14|once|NA|TRBJ1-1
TGTGCCATCAGTGAGTCGGGAGGGTATAAGGAAGCTTTCTTT
CAISESGGYKEAFF
>TRBV5-1|16|NA|NA|TRBJ2-3
TGCGCCAGCAGCTTGGCCCAGGGGCTCTTCACAGATACGCAGTATTTT
CASSLAQGLFTDTQYF
>TRBV14|12|NA|NA|TRBJ1-2
TGTGCCAGCAGCCTCTCCCCACAAGGCTACACCTTC
CASSLSPQGYTF
>TRBV10-3|15|NA|TRBD1|TRBJ2-3
TGTGCCATCAGTTCCGGGACAGGGGGATCGGATACGCAGTATTTT
CAISSGTGGSDTQYF
>TRBV2|12|few|TRBD1|TRBJ1-1
TGTGCCAGCAGTTCAGGGGGCACTGAAGCTTTCTTT
CASSSGGTEAFF
>TRBV7-9|15|NA|NA|TRBJ2-7
TGTGCCAGCAGCTTATCTCACAGTAGCTCCTACGAGCAGTACTTC
CASSLSHSSSYEQYF
>TRBV28|13|NA|TRBD1|TRBJ1-2
TGTGCCAGCACCTGGACAGGGGGCTATGGCTACACCTTC
CASTWTGGYGYTF
>TRBV4-1|15|NA|NA|TRBJ1-2
TGCGCCAGCAGCCAAGAAGGCGTGGGGGCGGATGGCTACACCTTC
CASSQEGVGADGYTF
>TRBV11-3|14|NA|TRBD1|TRBJ1-1
TGTGCCAGCAGCTCGGGACAGTCGAACACTGAAGCTTTCTTT
CASSSGQSNTEAFF
>TRBV7-2|17|NA|NA|TRBJ2-2
TGTGCCAGCAGCTTAAATCTGGGGGCGAGTCTCACCGGGGAGCTGTTTTTT
CASSLNLGASLTGELFF
>TRBV27|14|few|NA|TRBJ1-1
TGTGCCAGCAGTTTATTCACAACGAACACTGAAGCTTTCTTT
CASSLFTTNTEAFF
>TRBV10-1|12|NA|NA|TRBJ1-5
TGCGCCAGCAGTGCTGGGGGCCAGCCCCAGCATTTT
CASSAGGQPQHF